The 31 T cell receptor beta chains below all came from one sample that was sequenced in a study of T cells in localized non-small cell lung cancer. TCRdb keeps only in-frame clones here, not all; method: immunoSEQ multiplex PCR. Seen here are under 150,000 clones, roughly 90% observed once, and the top ten hold 1.5% to 2%. This specimen consisted of peripheral blood, obtained before any cancer treatment. The receptors were sampled from an older female donor with stage I lung adenocarcinoma.

This clone occurred once. This chain uses TRBV5-6 with TRBJ2-1; TRBD1 matches 8 bases. After removal of 4 bases from V and 2 bases from J, the junction contained 8 bases not matched to a gene. The CDR3 contains 16 residues. Germline V CDR1 and CDR2: SGHDT, YYEEEE. DNA for the CDR3: TGTGCCAGCAGCACCGGGACAGGTCTGGCCTACAATGAGCAGTTCTTC. As protein: CASSTGTGLAYNEQFF.

This clone showed up just a few times. V and J are TRBV13 and TRBJ1-1; D is uncertain. Trimming removed 2 bases from V and 4 bases from J, with 8 bases in between. This CDR3 comprises 13 residues. Germline V gene data show CDR1 as PRHDT and CDR2 as FYEKMQ (reference sequence). The CDR3: CASSLSRGTEAFF. CDR3 sequence (DNA): TGTGCCAGCAGCTTAAGCCGGGGCACTGAAGCTTTCTTT.

This chain joins TRBV19 and TRBJ1-4, with a possible D match to TRBD1 (5 bases). V lost 3 bases, J lost 0 bases, and 11 bases lay in between. Germline CDR1 and CDR2: LNHDA and SQIVND (reference sequence). The CDR3 loop spans 16 amino acids. The CDR3 region is CASSMRGPATNEKLFF. DNA of the CDR3: TGTGCCAGTAGTATGCGGGGACCGGCAACTAATGAAAAACTGTTTTTT.

This chain uses TRBV27 with TRBJ2-5, with 9 bases aligning to TRBD2. The germline V gene encodes CDR1 MNHEY and CDR2 SMNVEV (reference sequence). The CDR3 has 14 amino acids. V trimming: 4 bases; J trimming: 1 base; junction bases outside the gene matches: 1. The CDR3 protein is CASSSGLAQETQYF. The CDR3, as DNA: TGTGCCAGCAGTTCGGGACTAGCCCAAGAGACCCAGTACTTC.

The CDR3 region has the DNA TGTGCCAGCAGAACCGCCGGTACTAGCGGGAGGGAAGAGCAGTTCTTC. Amino acid sequence: CASRTAGTSGREEQFF. The genes are TRBV28 and TRBJ2-1, with 13 bases fitting TRBD2. This CDR3 spans 16 amino acids. Germline V gene data show CDR1 as MDHEN and CDR2 as SYDVKM. V lost 6 bases and J lost 10; bases outside the gene matches: 12.

The chain uses TRBV7-3 and TRBJ2-3; D is ambiguous. The germline V gene encodes CDR1 SGHTA and CDR2 FQGTGA. V was trimmed by 2 bases and J by 0 bases, leaving 9 bases between them. The CDR3 loop spans 15 amino acids. This CDR3 is CASSLFGGSTDTQYF. CDR3 coding DNA: TGTGCCAGCAGCTTATTTGGCGGTAGCACAGATACGCAGTATTTT.

This chain links TRBV20-1 with TRBJ2-3; 8 bases fit TRBD1. Germline values: CDR1 DFQATT, CDR2 SNEGSKA (reference sequence). The J segment lost 8 bases and the V segment lost 3 bases, leaving 1 base of the junction unmatched. The CDR3 runs to 11 residues. The CDR3 DNA reads as TGCAGTGCTAGCGGACAGGGTACGCAGTATTTT. Translated: CSASGQGTQYF.

Details on this clone: This CDR3 is also generated by other DNA sequences in the sample. CDR3 amino acids: CASSLTGTPNEKLFF. The DNA of the CDR3 is TGCGCCAGCAGCTTGACCGGGACTCCTAATGAAAAACTGTTTTTT. The chain carries TRBV5-1 and TRBJ1-4; a weak D match, TRBD1 (5 bases). V lost 1 base and J 3 bases, leaving 10 bases between the germline ends. CDR1 and CDR2 from the germline V gene are SGHRS and YFSETQ. The CDR3 has 15 residues.

This clone was observed a handful of times. The J gene is TRBJ1-2, the V gene TRBV4-1, with D perhaps TRBD1 (6 bases). Germline V gene lookup returns CDR1 MGHRA and CDR2 YSYEKL. The CDR3 runs 15 residues. The ends were cut back, 0 bases at V and 4 bases at J, with 12 bases in the middle. CDR3 loop: CASSQDPQGSYGYTF. CDR3 sequence (DNA): TGCGCCAGCAGCCAAGATCCTCAGGGGAGCTATGGCTACACCTTC.

In DNA, the CDR3 is TGCGCCAGCAGCTTGGAGTGGCGGGAGGGCCAAGAGCAGTTCTTC. Translation gives CASSLEWREGQEQFF. V and J are TRBV5-1 and TRBJ2-1, with 9 bases fitting TRBD2. This CDR3 region has 15 residues. The V segment lost 0 bases and the J segment 10 bases; nucleotides outside the gene matches: 8. Germline V gene sequence: CDR1 SGHRS, CDR2 YFSETQ. The full variable domain, in which reference TRBV5-1 and TRBJ2-1 provide the parts outside the CDR3, is KAGVTQTPRYLIKTRGQQVTLSCSPISGHRSVSWYQQTPGQGLQFLFEYFSETQRNKGNFPGRFSGRQFSNSRSEMNVSTLELGDSALYLCASSLEWREGQEQFFGPGTRLTVL.

The J gene is TRBJ1-2, the V gene TRBV28; TRBD1 is a possible D gene (6 bases). Germline V CDR1 and CDR2: MDHEN, SYDVKM. The V and J ends lost 6 bases and 2 bases respectively, with 10 bases between them. The CDR3 covers 13 residues. CDR3 protein: CASSPQGNYGYTF. CDR3 DNA sequence: TGTGCCAGCAGCCCACAGGGAAACTATGGCTACACCTTC.

The chain uses TRBV9 and TRBJ2-1; 13 bases map to TRBD2. V shed 3 bases and J 8 bases; nucleotides not matched to a gene: 11. Germline values: CDR1 SGDLS, CDR2 YYNGEE. This CDR3 region has 17 residues. The CDR3 sequence is CASSARTSGSFADEQFF. CDR3 in DNA: TGTGCCAGCAGCGCCAGGACTAGCGGGAGTTTTGCGGATGAGCAGTTCTTC.

The V gene is TRBV6-6, the J gene TRBJ1-4; 9 nucleotides align to TRBD1. The CDR3 has 14 residues. The germline V gene has CDR1 MNHNY and CDR2 SVGAGI (reference sequence). Unmatched junction bases numbered 6, after V lost 5 bases and J lost 8 bases. CDR3 nucleotide sequence: TGTGCCAGCAGTCCGGGACAGGGCTTCGAAAAACTGTTTTTT. Translation: CASSPGQGFEKLFF.

DNA for the CDR3: TGTGCCAGACCCCCCCAGTTAACCGGGACTAGGAATTACGAGCAGTACTTC. Its protein product is CARPPQLTGTRNYEQYF. The chain has TRBV21-1 and TRBJ2-7; the listed D gene, TRBD2, was not tested against the DNA. TRBV21-1 is a recognized pseudogene. The CDR3 length is 17 residues.

In the case of this clone: Other DNA sequences from this sample encode an identical CDR3 as well. The chain combines TRBV4-1 with TRBJ2-1, with TRBD1 as a possible D gene (5 bases). The germline V gene has CDR1 MGHRA and CDR2 YSYEKL. Trimming removed 2 bases at V and 2 bases at J, with 7 bases between. The CDR3 totals 14 residues. The chain's CDR3 is CASSQRGAYNEQFF. The CDR3 DNA follows: TGCGCCAGCAGCCAAAGGGGTGCCTACAATGAGCAGTTCTTC.

CDR3 sequence reads: CASSGLAGNAYNEQFF. Here the CDR3 DNA reads TGCGCCAGCAGTGGACTAGCGGGGAACGCCTACAATGAGCAGTTCTTC. This chain links TRBV10-2 with TRBJ2-1; 11 bases map to TRBD2. J lost 2 bases, V lost 4 bases, and 4 bases had no gene match. This CDR3 has 16 residues. Looked up from germline, CDR1 is WSHSY and CDR2 is SAAADI.

The chain combines TRBV5-1 with TRBJ2-7, with a weak D call TRBD1 (5 bases). V lost 0 bases, J lost 0 bases, and 13 bases lay in between. CDR3 length: 16 residues. CDR1 and CDR2 (germline): SGHRS, YFSETQ. CDR3 residues: CASSLAIQESSYEQYF. The CDR3 DNA reads as TGCGCCAGCAGCTTGGCCATACAGGAAAGCTCCTACGAGCAGTACTTC.

This clone was recorded only once. The V call is TRBV7-7, the J call TRBJ2-5; no definite D call. CDR1 SSHAT and CDR2 FNYEAQ come from the germline V gene (reference sequence). Trimming shortened V by 4 bases and J by 4 bases, and 4 bases separated the two germline ends. The CDR3 sequence is 11 residues long. In nucleotides, the CDR3 is TGTGCCAGCAGCTCTGGAGAGACCCAGTACTTC. Amino acids: CASSSGETQYF. The complete variable domain, with remaining parts taken from reference TRBV7-7 and TRBJ2-5, reads GAGVSQSPRYKVTKRGQDVTLRCDPISSHATLYWYQQALGQGPEFLTYFNYEAQPDKSGLPSDRFSAERPEGSISTLTIQRTEQRDSAMYRCASSSGETQYFGPGTRLLVL.

The chain recombines TRBV5-1 with TRBJ1-2; D perhaps matches TRBD1 (5 bases). V was trimmed by 0 bases and J by 4 bases, leaving 13 bases between them. The CDR3 is 15 amino acids. Germline CDR1 and CDR2: SGHRS and YFSETQ. As DNA, the CDR3 is TGCGCCAGCAGCTTGGGGGACCGAGAATTCTATGGCTACACCTTC. It codes for CASSLGDREFYGYTF. Variable domain in full (rest from reference TRBV5-1 and TRBJ1-2): KAGVTQTPRYLIKTRGQQVTLSCSPISGHRSVSWYQQTPGQGLQFLFEYFSETQRNKGNFPGRFSGRQFSNSRSEMNVSTLELGDSALYLCASSLGDREFYGYTFGSGTRLTVV.

This clone occurred a few times. The chain recombines TRBV2 with TRBJ2-1, with 8 bases that match TRBD2. The germline CDR1 and CDR2 sequences are SNHLY and FYNNEI. This CDR3 has 13 amino acids. Losses at the gene ends were 5 bases for V and 7 bases for J; bases not matched to a gene: 4. The CDR3 is CASSIERENEQFF. CDR3 coding DNA: TGTGCCAGCAGTATTGAGCGGGAGAATGAGCAGTTCTTC.

The V and J genes are TRBV4-1 and TRBJ1-2; 7 bases are shared with TRBD1. The CDR3 is 14 residues long. CDR1 and CDR2 from the germline V gene are MGHRA and YSYEKL. After removal of 3 bases from V and 4 bases from J, the junction contained 5 bases not matched to a gene. The CDR3 DNA sequence: TGCGCCAGCAGCCACCAGGGACAGACCTATGGCTACACCTTC. This codes for CASSHQGQTYGYTF.

Details on this clone: Other DNA sequences in this sample translate to the same CDR3. V gene TRBV7-9 combines with J gene TRBJ2-7, with D unresolved. The CDR3 runs 12 residues. V lost 2 bases and J lost 3, with 5 bases in between. From germline, CDR1 is SEHNR and CDR2 FQNEAQ (reference sequence). CDR3 bases: TGTGCCAGCAGCTTAAACAGCTACGAGCAGTACTTC. It codes for CASSLNSYEQYF.

This chain connects TRBV5-1 to TRBJ2-7; 10 bases are a match to TRBD2. The CDR3 runs 15 residues. CDR1 SGHRS and CDR2 YFSETQ come from the germline V gene. Trimming cost V 4 bases and J 6 bases; bases outside gene matches: 10. The CDR3, as DNA: TGCGCCAGCAGCCCGACGATAGCGGGAGGAGGCGAGCAGTACTTC. It yields the protein CASSPTIAGGGEQYF.

Worth noting for this clone: Other DNA sequences of this sample code for an identical CDR3. The chain carries TRBV2 and TRBJ2-5, with 8 bases identical to TRBD2. This CDR3 has 13 amino acids. V shed 4 bases, J shed 3 bases, and the junction held 1 base outside the gene matches. Germline values: CDR1 SNHLY, CDR2 FYNNEI. The CDR3 DNA reads TGTGCCAGCAGTGGACTAGCGAAAGAGACCCAGTACTTC. It encodes CASSGLAKETQYF. The variable domain in full, completed from reference TRBV2 and TRBJ2-5, reads EPEVTQTPSHQVTQMGQEVILRCVPISNHLYFYWYRQILGQKVEFLVSFYNNEISEKSEIFDDQFSVERPDGSNFTLKIRSTKLEDSAMYFCASSGLAKETQYFGPGTRLLVL.

Only one count was recorded for this clone. The chain recombines TRBV18 with TRBJ2-1, with 9 bases identical to TRBD2. The germline V gene has CDR1 KGHSH and CDR2 LQKENI. V gave up 2 bases and J gave up 7 bases; unmatched junction bases: 3. The CDR3 consists of 14 residues. The CDR3 DNA sequence: TGTGCCAGCTCACCAATAGCGGGAGCTAATGAGCAGTTCTTC. It is translated as CASSPIAGANEQFF.

CDR3 protein: CAISESTGQKNTIYF. CDR3 in DNA: TGTGCCATCAGTGAGTCAACAGGGCAAAAAAACACCATATATTTT. The rearrangement uses TRBV10-3 and TRBJ1-3; TRBD1 might be the D (6 bases). The CDR3 runs to 15 residues. V was trimmed by 0 bases and J by 6 bases, leaving 12 bases between them. CDR1 and CDR2 from the germline V gene are ENHRY and SYGVKD.

This chain connects TRBV6-6 to TRBJ2-1; no definite D call. The V end lost 1 base, the J end lost 6 bases, and 4 bases lay between the germline ends. The CDR3 consists of 12 residues. Germline V gene lookup returns CDR1 MNHNY and CDR2 SVGAGI (reference sequence). CDR3 region: CASSYLGNEQFF. CDR3 in DNA: TGTGCCAGCAGTTACTTGGGCAATGAGCAGTTCTTC.

The V call is TRBV27, the J call TRBJ2-1; 11 positions match TRBD2. V dropped 4 bases and J dropped 9; count of bases not matched to a gene: 2. The CDR3 spans 13 residues. Germline V gives CDR1 MNHEY, CDR2 SMNVEV (reference sequence). The DNA for the CDR3 is TGTGCCAGCAGTTCGGGACTAGCGGTTGAGCAGTTCTTC. It yields the protein CASSSGLAVEQFF.

The chain joins TRBV4-2 to TRBJ2-7; possibly TRBD2 for D (5 bases). Germline V gene data show CDR1 as LGHNA and CDR2 as YNFKEQ. This CDR3 is 16 amino acids long. V was clipped by 5 bases and J by 2 bases, with 19 bases between them. CDR3 sequence reads: CASSTTRGIFPYEQYF. For the CDR3, the DNA is TGTGCCAGCAGCACAACCCGAGGGATATTCCCCTACGAGCAGTACTTC.

This chain uses TRBV29-1 with TRBJ2-5; D possibly matches TRBD1 or TRBD2 (5 bases each). The length of the CDR3 is 13 residues. Between the trimmed V and J ends, which lost 4 bases and 5 bases, there was a span of 14 bases. Germline lookup yields CDR1 SQVTM and CDR2 ANQGSEA. CDR3 sequence: CSVVRGLGETQYF. As DNA, the CDR3 is TGCAGCGTTGTTCGGGGCCTTGGCGAGACCCAGTACTTC.

The chain couples TRBV14 to TRBJ2-4; D uncertain. The CDR3 runs 14 residues. Trimming took 0 bases from V and 9 from J, leaving 12 bases between them. Looked up from germline, CDR1 is SGHDN and CDR2 is FVKESK. The DNA of the CDR3 is TGTGCCAGCAGCCAAGAAGGCCTAGTCGGCATTCAGTACTTC. This translates into CASSQEGLVGIQYF.